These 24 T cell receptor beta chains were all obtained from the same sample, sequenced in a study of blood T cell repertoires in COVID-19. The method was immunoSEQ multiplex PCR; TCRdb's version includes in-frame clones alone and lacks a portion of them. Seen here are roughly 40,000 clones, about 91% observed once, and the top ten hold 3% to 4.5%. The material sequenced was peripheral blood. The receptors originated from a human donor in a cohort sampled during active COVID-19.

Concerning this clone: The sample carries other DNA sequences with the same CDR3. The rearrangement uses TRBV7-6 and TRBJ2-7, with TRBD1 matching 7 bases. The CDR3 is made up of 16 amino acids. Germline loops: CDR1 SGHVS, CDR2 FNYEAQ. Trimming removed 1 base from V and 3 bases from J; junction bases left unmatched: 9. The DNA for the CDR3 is TGTGCCAGCAGCTTAGGGCCGACAGGGATCCACTACGAGCAGTACTTC. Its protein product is CASSLGPTGIHYEQYF.

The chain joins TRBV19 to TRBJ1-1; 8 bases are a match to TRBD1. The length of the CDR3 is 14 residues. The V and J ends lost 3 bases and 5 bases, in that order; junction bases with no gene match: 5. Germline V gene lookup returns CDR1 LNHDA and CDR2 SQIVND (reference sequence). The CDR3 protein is CASSIKQGGTEAFF. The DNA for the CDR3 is TGTGCCAGTAGTATTAAACAGGGGGGAACTGAAGCTTTCTTT.

CDR3 loop: CASSHGLAGNNEQFF. In DNA form, the CDR3 reads TGTGCCAGCAGCCATGGACTAGCGGGGAATAATGAGCAGTTCTTC. This sequence joins TRBV7-2 and TRBJ2-1; 12 bases agree with TRBD2. V dropped 5 bases and J dropped 7; count of bases not matched to a gene: 6. The CDR3 loop spans 15 amino acids. Germline CDR1 SGHTA, CDR2 FQGNSA.

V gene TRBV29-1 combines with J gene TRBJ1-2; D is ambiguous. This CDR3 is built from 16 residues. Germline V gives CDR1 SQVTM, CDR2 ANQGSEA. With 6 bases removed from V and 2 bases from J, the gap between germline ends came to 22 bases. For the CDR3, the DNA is TGCAGCGTCCAGCTGCTCGCAAGACTCGGCAACTATGGCTACACCTTC. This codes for CSVQLLARLGNYGYTF.

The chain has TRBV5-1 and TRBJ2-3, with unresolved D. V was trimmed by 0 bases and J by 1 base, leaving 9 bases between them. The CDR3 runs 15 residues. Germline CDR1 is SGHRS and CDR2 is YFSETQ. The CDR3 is CASSLEGLGTDTQYF. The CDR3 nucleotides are TGCGCCAGCAGCTTGGAAGGTCTAGGCACAGATACGCAGTATTTT.

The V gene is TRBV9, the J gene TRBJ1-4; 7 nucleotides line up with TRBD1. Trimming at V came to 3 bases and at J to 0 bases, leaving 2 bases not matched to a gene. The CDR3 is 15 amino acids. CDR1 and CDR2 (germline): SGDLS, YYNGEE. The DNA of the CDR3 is TGTGCCAGCAGCGGGGGACAGACAACTAATGAAAAACTGTTTTTT. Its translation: CASSGGQTTNEKLFF.

The CDR3 reads CASSPRTGRYEQYF. In nucleotides, the CDR3 is TGTGCCAGCAGCCCCCGGACAGGGCGCTACGAGCAGTACTTC. This chain connects TRBV3-1 (or the pseudogene TRBV3-2) to TRBJ2-7; TRBD1 aligns across 8 bases. The CDR3 totals 14 residues. The V gene end was trimmed by 4 bases and the J gene end by 3 bases; junction bases not matched to a gene: 5. Germline V gene data show CDR1 as LGHDT and CDR2 as YNNKEL (reference sequence).

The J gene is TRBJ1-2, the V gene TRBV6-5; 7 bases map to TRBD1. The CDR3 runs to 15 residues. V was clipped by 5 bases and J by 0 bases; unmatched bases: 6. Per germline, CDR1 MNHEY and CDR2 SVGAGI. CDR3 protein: CASSLRTGANYGYTF. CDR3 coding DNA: TGTGCCAGCAGTCTTAGGACAGGAGCTAACTATGGCTACACCTTC.

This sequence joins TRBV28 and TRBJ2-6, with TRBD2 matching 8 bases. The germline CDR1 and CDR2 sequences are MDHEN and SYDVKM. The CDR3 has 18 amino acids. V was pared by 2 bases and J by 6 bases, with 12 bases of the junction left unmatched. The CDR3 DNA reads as TGTGCCAGCAGTTTAGGGCCGGGGGGGGCTAAGAAGGCCAACGTCCTGACTTTC. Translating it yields CASSLGPGGAKKANVLTF.

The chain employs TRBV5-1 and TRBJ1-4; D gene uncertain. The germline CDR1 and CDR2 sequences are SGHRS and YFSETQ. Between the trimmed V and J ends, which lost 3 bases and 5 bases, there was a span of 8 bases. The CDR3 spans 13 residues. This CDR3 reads CASSSHQNEKLFF. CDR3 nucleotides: TGCGCCAGCAGCTCCCATCAGAATGAAAAACTGTTTTTT.

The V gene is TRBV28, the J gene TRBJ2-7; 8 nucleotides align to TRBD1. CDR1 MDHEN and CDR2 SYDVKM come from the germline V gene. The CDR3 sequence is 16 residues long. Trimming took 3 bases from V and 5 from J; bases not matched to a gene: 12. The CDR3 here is CASSLTPRDRGNEQYF. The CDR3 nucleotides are TGTGCCAGCAGTTTGACCCCCCGCGACAGGGGCAACGAGCAGTACTTC.

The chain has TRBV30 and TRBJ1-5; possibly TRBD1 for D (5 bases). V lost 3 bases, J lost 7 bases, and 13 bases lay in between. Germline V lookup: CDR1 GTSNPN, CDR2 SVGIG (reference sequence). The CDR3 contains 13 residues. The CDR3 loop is CAWRQGLGQPQHF. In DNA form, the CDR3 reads TGTGCCTGGAGGCAGGGATTAGGACAGCCCCAGCATTTT.

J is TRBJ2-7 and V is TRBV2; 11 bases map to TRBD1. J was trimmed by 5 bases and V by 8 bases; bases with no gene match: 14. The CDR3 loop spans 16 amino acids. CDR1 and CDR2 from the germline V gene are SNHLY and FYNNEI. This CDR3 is CASVPRGTGGVNEQYF. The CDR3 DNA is TGTGCCAGCGTCCCGAGGGGGACAGGGGGGGTAAACGAGCAGTACTTC.

CDR3 sequence: CASRAGDRGRGYTF. In DNA, the CDR3 is TGTGCCAGCAGGGCCGGAGACAGGGGGCGAGGCTACACCTTC. J is TRBJ1-2 and V is TRBV28, with 10 bases lining up with TRBD1. Germline V lookup: CDR1 MDHEN, CDR2 SYDVKM. After removal of 6 bases from V and 8 bases from J, the junction contained 9 bases not matched to a gene. The CDR3 loop spans 14 amino acids.

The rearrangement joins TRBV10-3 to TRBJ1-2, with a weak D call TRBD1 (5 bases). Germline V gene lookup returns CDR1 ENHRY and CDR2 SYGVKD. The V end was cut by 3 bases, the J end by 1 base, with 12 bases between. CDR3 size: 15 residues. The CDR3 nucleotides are TGTGCCATCAGTGAACGCAGGGCCTTTAACTATGGCTACACCTTC. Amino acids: CAISERRAFNYGYTF.

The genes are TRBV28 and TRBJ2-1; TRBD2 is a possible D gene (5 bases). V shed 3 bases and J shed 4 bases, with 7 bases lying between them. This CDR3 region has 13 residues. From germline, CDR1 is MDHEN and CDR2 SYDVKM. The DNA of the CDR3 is TGTGCCAGCAGTTTCGGGATTTACAATGAGCAGTTCTTC. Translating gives CASSFGIYNEQFF.

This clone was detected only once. In DNA form, the CDR3 reads TGTGCCAGCACCGAACACCGGACAGGGGACACCGGGGAGCTGTTTTTT. Its translation: CASTEHRTGDTGELFF. The chain has TRBV27 and TRBJ2-2; 9 bases fit TRBD1. The CDR3 has 16 amino acids. V lost 7 bases, J lost 3 bases, and 9 bases stayed unmatched. Germline V gene data show CDR1 as MNHEY and CDR2 as SMNVEV (reference sequence).

The chain's CDR3 is CASSQTRGNEQFF. CDR3 DNA sequence: TGTGCCAGCAGCCAGACGAGAGGGAATGAGCAGTTCTTC. The chain has TRBV3-1 (or the pseudogene TRBV3-2) and TRBJ2-1; maybe TRBD2 (5 bases). V lost 3 bases and J lost 7, with 10 bases in between. In germline, CDR1 is LGHDT, CDR2 YNNKEL (reference sequence). This CDR3 comprises 13 residues.

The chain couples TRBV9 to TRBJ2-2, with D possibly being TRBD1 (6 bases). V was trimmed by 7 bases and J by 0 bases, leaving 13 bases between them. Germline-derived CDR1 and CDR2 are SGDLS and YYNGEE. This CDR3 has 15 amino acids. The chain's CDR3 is CASCRDTANTGELFF. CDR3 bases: TGTGCCAGCTGCCGGGACACCGCGAACACCGGGGAGCTGTTTTTT.

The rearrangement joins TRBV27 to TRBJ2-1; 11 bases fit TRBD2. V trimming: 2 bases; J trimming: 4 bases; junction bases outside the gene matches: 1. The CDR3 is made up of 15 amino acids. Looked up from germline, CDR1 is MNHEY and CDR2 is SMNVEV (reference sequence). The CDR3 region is CASSLIAGGYNEQFF. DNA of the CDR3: TGTGCCAGCAGTTTAATAGCGGGGGGGTACAATGAGCAGTTCTTC.

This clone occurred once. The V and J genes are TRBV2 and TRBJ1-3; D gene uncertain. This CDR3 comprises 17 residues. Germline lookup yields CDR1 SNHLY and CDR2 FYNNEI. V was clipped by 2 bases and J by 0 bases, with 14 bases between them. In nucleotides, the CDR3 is TGTGCCAGCAGTGAATGGAGCGGCGGGCTCTCTGGAAACACCATATATTTT. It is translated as CASSEWSGGLSGNTIYF.

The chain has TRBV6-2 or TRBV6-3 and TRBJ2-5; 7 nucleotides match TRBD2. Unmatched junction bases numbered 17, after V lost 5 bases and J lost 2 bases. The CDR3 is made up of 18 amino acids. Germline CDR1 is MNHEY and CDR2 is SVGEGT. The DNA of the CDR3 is TGTGCCAGCAGTCCCCAACCGGGGGGACTCCCACAGCAAGAGACCCAGTACTTC. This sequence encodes CASSPQPGGLPQQETQYF.

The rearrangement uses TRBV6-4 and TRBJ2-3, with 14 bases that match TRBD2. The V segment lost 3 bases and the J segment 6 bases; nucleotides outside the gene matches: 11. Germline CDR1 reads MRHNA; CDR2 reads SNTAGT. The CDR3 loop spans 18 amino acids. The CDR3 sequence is CASSEGGLAGEGSDTQYF. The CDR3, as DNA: TGTGCCAGCAGTGAGGGGGGACTAGCGGGAGAAGGATCGGATACGCAGTATTTT.

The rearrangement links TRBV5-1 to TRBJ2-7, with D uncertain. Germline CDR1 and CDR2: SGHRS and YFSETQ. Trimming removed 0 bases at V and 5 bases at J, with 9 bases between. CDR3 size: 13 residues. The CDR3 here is CASSLAGQNEQYF. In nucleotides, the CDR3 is TGCGCCAGCAGCTTGGCAGGCCAGAACGAGCAGTACTTC.